These T cell receptor beta chains were read from a single sample in a study of response to subunit inactivated influenza vaccine. A single record per CDR3 protein comes from TCRdb applying MiXCR to the RT-PCR reads. The sample consists of 500,000 to 600,000 distinct CDR3 sequences, more than 15% of them appearing once. The source was CD4+ T cells sorted from PBMCs, collected about 24 months after vaccination. The receptors were sampled from a man aged 45 to 75 who received an inactivated influenza vaccine. CDR3s include the opening cysteine and the closing phenylalanine or tryptophan. A D gene is named only where the DNA matches it firmly. A row's size may be missing; if present it is once, few, many or a size class.

TRBJ2-3 | many | . | TRBV12-3/TRBV12-4 | CASSLGGTLTDTQYF | TGTGCCAGCAGTTTAGGGGGCACCCTCACAGATACGCAGTATTTT
TRBJ2-3 | . | TRBD1 | TRBV3-1 | CASSQRRGQADTQYF | TGTGCCAGCAGCCAACGCAGGGGGCAGGCAGATACGCAGTATTTT
TRBJ2-5 | . | . | TRBV5-1 | CASSPRGAGFLETQYF | TGCGCCAGCAGCCCCCGCGGGGCTGGGTTTTTGGAGACCCAGTACTTC
TRBJ2-2 | few | TRBD2 | TRBV20-1 | CGTPGLAGSNTGELFF | TGCGGCACACCGGGACTAGCGGGGTCGAACACCGGGGAGCTGTTTTTT
TRBJ2-7 | . | . | TRBV6-1 | CASSGGPSPYEQYF | TGTGCCAGCAGTGGGGGGCCATCACCCTACGAGCAGTACTTC
TRBJ1-1 | . | . | TRBV3-1 | CASSQENPTEAFF | TGTGCCAGCAGCCAAGAGAATCCGACTGAAGCTTTCTTT
TRBJ1-5 | . | . | TRBV5-6 | CATSTADQPQHF | TGTGCCACTTCAACCGCGGATCAGCCCCAGCATTTT
TRBJ2-1 | . | TRBD1 | TRBV12-3/TRBV12-4 | CASSGMDRSYNEQFF | TGTGCCAGCAGCGGGATGGACAGGTCATACAATGAGCAGTTCTTC
TRBJ2-1 | many | TRBD2 | TRBV2 | CASGGKREGSEQFF | TGTGCCAGCGGAGGGAAGCGGGAGGGTAGTGAGCAGTTCTTC
TRBJ1-4 | . | TRBD1 | TRBV12-3/TRBV12-4 | CASSSQGAGSEKLFF | TGTGCCAGCAGTTCCCAGGGGGCGGGTTCTGAAAAACTGTTTTTT
TRBJ1-6 | . | . | TRBV12-3/TRBV12-4 | CASSLRGSPLTPLHF | TGTGCCAGCAGTTTAAGGGGGTCCCCCCTTACCCCCCTCCACTTT
TRBJ2-5 | . | . | TRBV20-1 | CSARTEFTETQYF | TGCAGTGCAAGGACAGAATTCACGGAGACCCAGTACTTC
TRBJ2-1 | many | TRBD1 | TRBV7-2 | CASAGQGLNEQFF | TGTGCCTCCGCGGGACAGGGGCTCAATGAGCAGTTCTTC
TRBJ1-5 | few | . | TRBV6-2/TRBV6-3 | CASSLKGWEPQHF | TGTGCCAGCAGTTTAAAGGGGTGGGAGCCCCAGCATTTT
TRBJ1-6 | few | . | TRBV28 | CASSSQGSVEFSPLHF | TGTGCCAGCAGTTCACAGGGATCGGTTGAATTTTCACCCCTCCACTTT
TRBJ1-2 | . | . | TRBV20-1 | CSASLGDGNYGYTF | TGCAGTGCTAGTTTGGGGGACGGAAACTATGGCTACACCTTC
TRBJ1-1 | few | . | TRBV27 | CASSLSRQANTEAFF | TGTGCCAGCAGTTTATCTCGGCAGGCGAACACTGAAGCTTTCTTT
TRBJ1-2 | few | . | TRBV20-1 | CSANALPGTTF | TGCAGTGCTAATGCTCTGCCAGGGACGACCTTC
TRBJ2-3 | . | . | TRBV9 | CASSVAGRYVDTQYF | TGTGCCAGCAGCGTAGCGGGACGTTACGTAGATACGCAGTATTTT
TRBJ2-3 | . | . | TRBV27 | CASRGREYSTDTQYF | TGTGCCAGCAGAGGCCGGGAGTATAGCACAGATACGCAGTATTTT
TRBJ2-7 | . | . | TRBV20-1 | CSAPQTGDYEQYF | TGCAGTGCTCCCCAGACGGGAGACTACGAGCAGTACTTC
TRBJ2-7 | many | . | TRBV7-2 | CASSPNYEQYF | TGTGCCAGCAGCCCTAACTACGAGCAGTACTTC
TRBJ2-3 | many | TRBD2 | TRBV20-1 | CSARETSQAQYF | TGCAGTGCTAGAGAGACTAGCCAGGCGCAGTATTTT
TRBJ1-2 | few | . | TRBV6-1 | CASTETGLRNYGYTF | TGTGCCAGCACTGAAACCGGGCTCAGAAACTATGGCTACACCTTC
TRBJ2-5 | . | . | TRBV30 | CAWSKVGVETQYF | TGTGCCTGGAGCAAAGTGGGTGTAGAGACCCAGTACTTC
TRBJ2-5 | . | . | TRBV4-3 | CASSQDRSETQYF | TGCGCCAGCAGCCAAGACAGATCAGAGACCCAGTACTTC
TRBJ2-7 | . | TRBD2 | TRBV20-1 | CSALGGTTYEQYF | TGCAGTGCACTGGGGGGGACTACCTACGAGCAGTACTTC
TRBJ2-5 | few | TRBD2 | TRBV28 | CASVGGASGRETQYF | TGTGCCAGCGTTGGTGGGGCTAGCGGTCGAGAGACCCAGTACTTC
TRBJ2-2 | few | TRBD1 | TRBV5-1 | CASSSSTGGIGELFF | TGCGCCAGCAGCTCGTCGACAGGGGGCATCGGGGAGCTGTTTTTT
TRBJ1-5 | many | . | TRBV4-2 | CASSRTQAGNQPQHF | TGTGCCAGCAGCCGGACCCAGGCGGGCAATCAGCCCCAGCATTTT
TRBJ1-6 | few | . | TRBV12-3/TRBV12-4 | CASSIRTQENSPLHF | TGTGCCAGCAGCATTAGGACCCAGGAGAATTCACCCCTCCACTTT
TRBJ1-1 | . | . | TRBV10-3 | CAINKDRNTEAFF | TGTGCCATCAATAAAGACAGAAACACTGAAGCTTTCTTT